This TCR beta chain was sequenced during a study of CD4 and CD8 cells across lung adenocarcinoma regions. V was clipped by 5 bases and J by 5 bases, with 24 bases between them. CDR3 size: 17 residues. Germline V gene lookup returns CDR1 SGHVS and CDR2 FNYEAQ. TCRdb used MiXCR to reprocess the PCR reads, holding one entry per CDR3 protein. This sample has approximately 4,300 distinct CDR3 sequences, with roughly 45% found just once. The sample consisted of CD4+ T cells from the margin of a lung tumor. This sequence originates from a female donor with lung adenocarcinoma. The CD4 and CD8 labels of this study may be unreliable. The J gene is TRBJ2-5, the V gene TRBV7-6; weak D call: TRBD2 (6 bases). The CDR3 region is CASSPPFGRGEGETQYF. The CDR3 bases are TGTGCCAGCAGCCCCCCTTTCGGGCGGGGCGAGGGGGAGACCCAGTACTTC.